The rows below give T cell receptor beta chains drawn from one sample of a study of blood T cell repertoires in COVID-19. Sequenced by immunoSEQ multiplex PCR; TCRdb stores in-frame clones only, minus some. The sample shows approximately 150,000 clones, more than 75% of them seen only once. The sample comprised PBMCs or T cells enriched from blood (not recorded which). All receptors derive from a man aged 35-49 years who had recovered from COVID-19. Both conserved end residues are part of each CDR3. The D gene is left open where the match is weak. Size is omitted from some rows. Given values are once, few, many or a class for expanded clones.

size | D | J | V | DNA | CDR3
- | - | TRBJ2-4 | TRBV3-1/TRBV3-2 | TGTGCCAGCAGCCTCGGGGGAGCCAAAAACATTCAGTACTTC | CASSLGGAKNIQYF
once | - | TRBJ2-5 | TRBV4-2 | TGTGCCAGCAGCCAAGTAGACTACCAAGAGACCCAGTACTTC | CASSQVDYQETQYF
- | - | TRBJ1-1 | TRBV12-3/TRBV12-4 | TGTGCCAGCAGTTCCGACACCAACACTGAAGCTTTCTTT | CASSSDTNTEAFF
- | - | TRBJ2-1 | TRBV29-1 | TGCAGCGTTGGACAGACCAACAATGAGCAGTTCTTC | CSVGQTNNEQFF
- | - | TRBJ2-3 | TRBV25-1 | TGTGCCAGCAGTGCACCGGGCTCTGCGGGGGATACGCAGTATTTT | CASSAPGSAGDTQYF
- | TRBD1 | TRBJ1-2 | TRBV5-1 | TGCGCCAGCAGCCGGGGTTATGGACAGGGGGATCTAGACTATGGCTACACCTTC | CASSRGYGQGDLDYGYTF
- | - | TRBJ2-7 | TRBV4-1 | TGCGCCAGCAGCCAAGGAGGCGGGTACGAGCAGTACTTC | CASSQGGGYEQYF
- | - | TRBJ1-3 | TRBV6-5 | TGTGCCAGCAGTAAGGACAGACTCTCTGGAAACACCATATATTTT | CASSKDRLSGNTIYF
- | TRBD2 | TRBJ2-3 | TRBV6-5 | TGTGCCAGCAATCCCGCGGGGGTGGATACGCAGTATTTT | CASNPAGVDTQYF
once | - | TRBJ2-5 | TRBV24-1 | TGTGCCACCAATGGGGGGGCGGTCGAAGAGACCCAGTACTTC | CATNGGAVEETQYF
- | - | TRBJ1-1 | TRBV7-9 | TGTGCCAGCAGCTTAGAAGGGGGCACTGAAGCTTTCTTT | CASSLEGGTEAFF
- | TRBD2 | TRBJ2-1 | TRBV18 | TGTGCCAGCTCACCTCGACTAGCGGGGGATTTAGATGAGCAGTTCTTC | CASSPRLAGDLDEQFF
once | - | TRBJ2-7 | TRBV5-4 | TGTGCCAGCAGTCGCACCCGGGACGAGCAGTACTTC | CASSRTRDEQYF
- | TRBD1 | TRBJ1-6 | TRBV7-8 | TGTGCCAGCAGCGGGGACAGAAACATACAATCCTATAATTCACCCCTCCACTTT | CASSGDRNIQSYNSPLHF
- | - | TRBJ1-1 | TRBV6-5 | TGTGCCAGCACGTGGGGAGGGGGGAACACTGAAGCTTTCTTT | CASTWGGGNTEAFF
few | - | TRBJ1-2 | TRBV7-8 | TGTGCCAGCAGCTTAGCGCAGTTCGGCTACACCTTC | CASSLAQFGYTF
- | - | TRBJ1-1 | TRBV12-3/TRBV12-4 | TGTGCCAGCAGTTCCGAAGCGACCACTGAAGCTTTCTTT | CASSSEATTEAFF
- | - | TRBJ1-4 | TRBV6-5 | TGTGCCAGCAGTTACCGCCTTCAGGGGACGAGTGAAAAACTGTTTTTT | CASSYRLQGTSEKLFF
- | TRBD2 | TRBJ2-1 | TRBV19 | TGTGCCAGTAGTCTGGCGGGGGTTAATGAGCAGTTCTTC | CASSLAGVNEQFF
- | TRBD1 | TRBJ1-1 | TRBV28 | TGTGCCAGCAGTACACAGGGGGGCACTGAAGCTTTCTTT | CASSTQGGTEAFF
- | TRBD1 | TRBJ1-4 | TRBV10-3 | TGTGCCATCAGTGAGGCCGCCGGGACAGTTAATGAAAAACTGTTTTTT | CAISEAAGTVNEKLFF
- | - | TRBJ1-1 | TRBV6-4 | TGTGCCAGCAGGGACCACTCGTTGGACACTGAAGCTTTCTTT | CASRDHSLDTEAFF
- | TRBD1 | TRBJ2-3 | TRBV27 | TGTGCCAGCAGATTGGGTCAGGGGGAAGGGGGTACGCAGTATTTT | CASRLGQGEGGTQYF
- | - | TRBJ1-2 | TRBV3-1/TRBV3-2 | TGTGCCAGCAGCCAACTTACAGGCCCAAGGGCCTTCGGCTACACCTTC | CASSQLTGPRAFGYTF
- | TRBD1 | TRBJ1-1 | TRBV19 | TGTGCCGTTGGACAGGGAAACACTGAAGCTTTCTTT | CAVGQGNTEAFF
- | TRBD1 | TRBJ1-2 | TRBV2 | TGTGCCAGGGGACAGGGGTTAGGGGGCTACACCTTC | CARGQGLGGYTF
- | - | TRBJ1-1 | TRBV11-2 | TGTGCCAGCTGGGCAGGGTATAGAAACACTGAAGCTTTCTTT | CASWAGYRNTEAFF
many | - | TRBJ1-3 | TRBV9 | TGTGCCAGCAGTGGTGGGGGCCAACCTGGAAACACCATATATTTT | CASSGGGQPGNTIYF
- | - | TRBJ2-2 | TRBV19 | TGTGCCAGTATGGTAGGGGTCCGCGACACCGGGGAGCTGTTTTTT | CASMVGVRDTGELFF
- | TRBD1 | TRBJ2-1 | TRBV5-3 | TGTGCCAGAAGCTTGACCCCGGGACAGGGAAACTGCAATGAGCAGTTCTTC | CARSLTPGQGNCNEQFF
few | - | TRBJ1-2 | TRBV3-1/TRBV3-2 | TGTGCCAGCAGCCAAGATATGACACCCCGGGGTATCCATGGCTACACCTTC | CASSQDMTPRGIHGYTF
once | - | TRBJ1-1 | TRBV13 | TGTGCCAGCAGCCCAACAGGGACCATGAACACTGAAGCTTTCTTT | CASSPTGTMNTEAFF
- | TRBD1 | TRBJ2-3 | TRBV19 | TGTGCCAGTAGCAAGGGGACAGGAAAGTATGGAGATACGCAGTATTTT | CASSKGTGKYGDTQYF
- | - | TRBJ1-5 | TRBV6-1 | TGTGCCAGCAGTGAACGAGGCGCAAGCAATCAGCCCCAGCATTTT | CASSERGASNQPQHF
- | - | TRBJ2-2 | TRBV5-3 | TGTGCCAGAAGCTTACTACCCGGGGAGCTGTTTTTT | CARSLLPGELFF
- | - | TRBJ1-2 | TRBV9 | TGTGCCAGCAGCGTAGTACCAGGAGGCGACTATGGCTACACCTTC | CASSVVPGGDYGYTF
- | TRBD1 | TRBJ1-6 | TRBV4-1 | TGCGCCAGCAGCCAGTCCCGGGACAGTGGGTCACCCCTCCACTTT | CASSQSRDSGSPLHF
- | TRBD1 | TRBJ1-5 | TRBV18 | TGTGCCAGCTCACCATCTGGACAGGGGGCGAAACAGCCCCAGCATTTT | CASSPSGQGAKQPQHF